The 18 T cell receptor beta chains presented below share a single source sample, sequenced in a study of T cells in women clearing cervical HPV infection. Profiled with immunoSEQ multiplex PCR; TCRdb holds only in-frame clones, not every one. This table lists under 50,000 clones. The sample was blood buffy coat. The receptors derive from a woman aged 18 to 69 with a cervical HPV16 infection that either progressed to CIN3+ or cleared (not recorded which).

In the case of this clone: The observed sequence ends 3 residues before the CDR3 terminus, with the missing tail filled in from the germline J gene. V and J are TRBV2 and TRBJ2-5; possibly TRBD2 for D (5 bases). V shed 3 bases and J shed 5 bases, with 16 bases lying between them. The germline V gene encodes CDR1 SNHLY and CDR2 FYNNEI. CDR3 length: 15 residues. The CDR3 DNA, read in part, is TGTGCCAGCAGTGATATCCGGGGTACCCCGGAGACC. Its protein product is CASSDIRGTPET. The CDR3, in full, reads CASSDIRGTPETQYF.

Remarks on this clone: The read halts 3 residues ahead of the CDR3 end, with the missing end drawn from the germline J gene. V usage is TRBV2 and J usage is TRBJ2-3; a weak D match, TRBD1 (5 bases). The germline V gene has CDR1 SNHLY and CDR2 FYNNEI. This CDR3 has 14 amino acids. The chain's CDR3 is CASRIQGGAETQYF. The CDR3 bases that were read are TGTGCCAGCCGTATCCAGGGTGGGGCGGAGACG. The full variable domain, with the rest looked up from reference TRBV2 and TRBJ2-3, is EPEVTQTPSHQVTQMGQEVILRCVPISNHLYFYWYRQILGQKVEFLVSFYNNEISEKSEIFDDQFSVERPDGSNFTLKIRSTKLEDSAMYFCASRIQGGAETQYFGPGTRLTVL.

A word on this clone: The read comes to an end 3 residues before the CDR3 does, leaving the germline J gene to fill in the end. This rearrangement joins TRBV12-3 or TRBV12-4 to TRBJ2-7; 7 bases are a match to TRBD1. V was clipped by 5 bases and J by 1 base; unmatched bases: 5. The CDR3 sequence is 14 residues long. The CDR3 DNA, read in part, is TGTGCCAGCAGTCGGACAGGTACTTCCTACGAG. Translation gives CASSRTGTSYE. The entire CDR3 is CASSRTGTSYEQYF.

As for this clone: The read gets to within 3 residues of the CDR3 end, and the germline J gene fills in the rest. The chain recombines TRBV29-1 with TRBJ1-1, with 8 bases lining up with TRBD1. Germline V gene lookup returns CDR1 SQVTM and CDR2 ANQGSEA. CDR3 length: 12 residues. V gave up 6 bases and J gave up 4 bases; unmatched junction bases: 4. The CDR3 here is CSVQGGSTEAFF. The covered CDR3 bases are TGCAGCGTACAGGGGGGGAGCACTGAA.

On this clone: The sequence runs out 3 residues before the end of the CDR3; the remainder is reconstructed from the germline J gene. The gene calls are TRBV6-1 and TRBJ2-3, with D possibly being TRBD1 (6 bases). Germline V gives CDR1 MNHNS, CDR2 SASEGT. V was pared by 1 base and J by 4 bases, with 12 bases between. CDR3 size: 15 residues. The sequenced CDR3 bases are TGTGCCAGCAGTGAAGGGGGGCAGGGAGCAGATACG. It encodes CASSEGGQGADT. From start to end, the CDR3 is CASSEGGQGADTQYF.

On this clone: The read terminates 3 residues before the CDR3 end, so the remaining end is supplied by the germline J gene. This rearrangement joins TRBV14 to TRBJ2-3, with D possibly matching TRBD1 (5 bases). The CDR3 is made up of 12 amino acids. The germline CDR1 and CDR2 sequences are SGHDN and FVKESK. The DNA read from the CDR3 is TGTGCCAGGGGGCAGGGCAATCAGCCG. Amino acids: CARGQGNQP. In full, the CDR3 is CARGQGNQPQYF.

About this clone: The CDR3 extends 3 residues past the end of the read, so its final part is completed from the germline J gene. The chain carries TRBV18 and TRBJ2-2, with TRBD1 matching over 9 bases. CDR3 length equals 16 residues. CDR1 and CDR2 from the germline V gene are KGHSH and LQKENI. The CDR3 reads CASSPKTGTGNEKLFF. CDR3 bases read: TGTGCCAGCTCTCCAAAAACCGGGACAGGGAATGAAAAG.

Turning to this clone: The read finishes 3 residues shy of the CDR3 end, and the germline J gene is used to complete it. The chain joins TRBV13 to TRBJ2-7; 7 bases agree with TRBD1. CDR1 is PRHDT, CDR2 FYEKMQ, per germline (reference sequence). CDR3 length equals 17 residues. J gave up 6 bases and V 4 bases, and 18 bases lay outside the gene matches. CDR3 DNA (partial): TGTGCCAGCAGCTCTCCCGAACAGGGGACAACAAGCTCCGAG. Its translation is CASSSPEQGTTSSE. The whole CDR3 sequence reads CASSSPEQGTTSSEQYF.

The CDR3: CASSQVEGYGYTF. The part of the CDR3 DNA that was read is TGTGCCAGCAGCCAGGTGGAGGGTTATGGC. The rearrangement uses TRBV5-6 and TRBJ1-2; D unresolved. The read ends 3 residues before the CDR3 terminus; that terminus is restored from the germline J gene. V was clipped by 4 bases and J by 5 bases, with 12 bases between them. Germline lookup yields CDR1 SGHDT and CDR2 YYEEEE. The CDR3 runs to 13 residues.

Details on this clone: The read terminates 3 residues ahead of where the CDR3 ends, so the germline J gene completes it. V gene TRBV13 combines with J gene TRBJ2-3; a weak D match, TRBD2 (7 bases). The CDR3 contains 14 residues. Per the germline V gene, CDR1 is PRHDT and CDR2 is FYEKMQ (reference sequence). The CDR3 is CASSSTGGKQPQYF. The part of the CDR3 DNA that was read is TGTGCCAGCAGCTCGACGGGGGGCAAGCAGCCG.

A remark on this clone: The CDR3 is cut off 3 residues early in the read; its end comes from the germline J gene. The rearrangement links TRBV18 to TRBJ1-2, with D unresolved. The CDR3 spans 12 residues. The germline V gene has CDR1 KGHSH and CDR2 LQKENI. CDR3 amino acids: CASSALENDYTF. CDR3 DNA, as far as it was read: TGTGCCAGCTCAGCATTAGAGAATGAC.

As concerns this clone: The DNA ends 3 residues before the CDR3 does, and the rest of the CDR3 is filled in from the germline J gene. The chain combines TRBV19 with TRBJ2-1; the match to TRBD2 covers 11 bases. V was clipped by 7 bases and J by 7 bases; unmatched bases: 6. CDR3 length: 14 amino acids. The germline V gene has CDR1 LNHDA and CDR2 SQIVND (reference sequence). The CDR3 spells CASNSGGAGNEQFF. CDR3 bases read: TGTGCCAGTAATAGCGGGGGGGCTGGGAATGAG.

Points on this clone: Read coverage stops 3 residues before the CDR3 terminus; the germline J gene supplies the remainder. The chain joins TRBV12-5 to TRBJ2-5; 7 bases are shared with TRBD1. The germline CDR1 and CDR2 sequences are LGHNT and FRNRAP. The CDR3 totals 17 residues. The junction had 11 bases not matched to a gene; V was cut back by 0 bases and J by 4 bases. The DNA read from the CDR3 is TGTGCTAGTGGTTTGGTGACCTTACAGGGGTTTGTAGAGACC. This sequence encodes CASGLVTLQGFVET. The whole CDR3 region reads CASGLVTLQGFVETQYF.

The CDR3 reads CSAREGGGANVLTF. The sequenced part of the CDR3 DNA is TGCAGTGCTAGAGAGGGGGGAGGGGCCAACGTC. V is TRBV20-1 and J is TRBJ2-6; D might be TRBD2 (6 bases). The read is 3 residues too short to cover the CDR3 end, so that end is filled in from the germline J gene. The V end was cut by 0 bases, the J end by 4 bases, with 7 bases between. CDR1 DFQATT and CDR2 SNEGSKA come from the germline V gene (reference sequence). The CDR3 has 14 amino acids.

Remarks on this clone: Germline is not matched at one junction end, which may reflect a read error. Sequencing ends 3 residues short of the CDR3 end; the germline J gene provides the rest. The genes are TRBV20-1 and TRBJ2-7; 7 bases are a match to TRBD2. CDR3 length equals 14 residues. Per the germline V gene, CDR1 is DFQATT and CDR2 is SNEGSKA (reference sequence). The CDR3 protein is CSAREAGLSFEQYF. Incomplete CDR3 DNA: TGCAGTGCTAGAGAAGCGGGACTTTCCTTCGAG.

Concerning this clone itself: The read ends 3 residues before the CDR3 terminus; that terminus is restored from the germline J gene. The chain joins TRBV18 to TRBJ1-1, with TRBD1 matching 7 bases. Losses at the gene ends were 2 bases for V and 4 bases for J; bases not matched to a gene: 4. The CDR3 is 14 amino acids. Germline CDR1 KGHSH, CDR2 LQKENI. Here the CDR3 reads CASSPGRDSTEAFF. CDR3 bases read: TGTGCCAGCTCACCAGGTCGGGACAGCACTGAA.

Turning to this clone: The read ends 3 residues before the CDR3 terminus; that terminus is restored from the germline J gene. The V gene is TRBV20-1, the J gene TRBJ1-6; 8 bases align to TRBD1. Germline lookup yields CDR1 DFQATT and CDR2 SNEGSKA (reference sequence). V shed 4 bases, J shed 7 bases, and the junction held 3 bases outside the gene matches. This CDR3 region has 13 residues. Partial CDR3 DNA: TGCAGTGCTATCACAGGGGGGAATTCACCC. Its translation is CSAITGGNSP. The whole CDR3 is CSAITGGNSPLHF.

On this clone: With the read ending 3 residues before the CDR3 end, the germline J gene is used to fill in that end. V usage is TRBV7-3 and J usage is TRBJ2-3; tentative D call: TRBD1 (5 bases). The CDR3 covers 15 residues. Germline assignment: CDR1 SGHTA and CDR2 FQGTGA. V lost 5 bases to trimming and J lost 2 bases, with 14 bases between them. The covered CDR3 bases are TGTGCCAGCAGCAAGGGGTTTGGACCCACAGATACG. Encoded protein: CASSKGFGPTDT. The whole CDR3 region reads CASSKGFGPTDTQYF.